These 10 T cell receptor beta chains originate from one sample sequenced in a study of blood T cells in healthy people across ages. PCR was performed a second time for about 6 to 11 cycles using a sample-barcoded 5' primer and a J-beta primer mix. TCRdb independently ran MiXCR on the 5' RACE reads; one entry per CDR3 protein. The sample has about 800,000 distinct CDR3 sequences, over 45% seen once. Material for sequencing was blood. Receptor source: a man aged 25 to 40 in good health.

The V gene is TRBV5-1, the J gene TRBJ2-5, with 14 bases that match TRBD2. The J call is uncertain, as TRBJ2-7 better fits the DNA end. Per germline, CDR1 SGHRS and CDR2 YFSETQ. The CDR3 consists of 16 residues. The CDR3 loop reads CASSPGLAGGIHEQYF. The CDR3 DNA follows: TGCGCCAGCAGCCCAGGACTAGCGGGGGGTATCCACGAGCAGTACTTC.

The V and J genes are TRBV29-1 and TRBJ2-5; 10 bases line up with TRBD2. CDR3 length: 14 residues. Unmatched junction bases numbered 2, after V lost 4 bases and J lost 0 bases. Germline assignment: CDR1 SQVTM and CDR2 ANQGSEA. In DNA form, the CDR3 reads TGCAGCGTTGGGACTAGCGGTCACCAAGAGACCCAGTACTTC. Translation: CSVGTSGHQETQYF.

This clonotype came up a few times. The chain recombines TRBV27 with TRBJ2-1, with a tentative D call TRBD1 (6 bases). The ends were cut back, 6 bases at V and 3 bases at J, with 9 bases in the middle. The CDR3 is made up of 13 amino acids. Germline V lookup: CDR1 MNHEY, CDR2 SMNVEV (reference sequence). CDR3 bases: TGTGCCAGCAGCCGGACAGTCTACAATGAGCAGTTCTTC. This gives the protein CASSRTVYNEQFF.

V is TRBV29-1 and J is TRBJ2-3, with 10 bases fitting TRBD2. The CDR3 loop spans 12 amino acids. In germline, CDR1 is SQVTM, CDR2 ANQGSEA. After removal of 7 bases from V and 4 bases from J, the junction contained 2 bases not matched to a gene. The CDR3 DNA reads TGCAGCGCCGGGACTAGCGCAGATACGCAGTATTTT. Translated: CSAGTSADTQYF.

The CDR3: CSVEKPPGLAKQYF. For the CDR3, the DNA is TGCAGCGTTGAAAAACCCCCGGGACTAGCAAAGCAGTACTTC. The chain joins TRBV29-1 to TRBJ2-7, with 9 bases identical to TRBD2. Germline loops: CDR1 SQVTM, CDR2 ANQGSEA. V was clipped by 2 bases and J by 8 bases; unmatched bases: 10. This CDR3 region has 14 residues.

This clonotype was seen more than once but under ten times. V gene TRBV28 combines with J gene TRBJ2-7, with 11 nucleotides matching TRBD1. V lost 3 bases, J lost 0 bases, and 4 bases stayed unmatched. Germline CDR1 reads MDHEN; CDR2 reads SYDVKM. The CDR3 loop spans 16 amino acids. The CDR3 DNA follows: TGTGCCAGCAGTTTCCCCGGGACAGGGGGCTCCTACGAGCAGTACTTC. Amino acids: CASSFPGTGGSYEQYF.

As DNA, the CDR3 is TGTGCCAGCAGCATCAGGGCATGGAATGAGCAGTACTTC. Translated: CASSIRAWNEQYF. The chain has TRBV9 and TRBJ2-5; D perhaps matches TRBD1 (5 bases). Germline V gene lookup returns CDR1 SGDLS and CDR2 YYNGEE. Trimming cost V 4 bases and J 11 bases, with 18 bases left between them. The CDR3 is 13 amino acids.

In its sample, this clonotype was seen a few times. The chain uses TRBV20-1 and TRBJ2-3, with D perhaps assigned TRBD1 or TRBD2 (5 bases each). This CDR3 comprises 18 residues. Trimming cost V 4 bases and J 5 bases, with 28 bases left between them. The germline gives CDR1 DFQATT, CDR2 SNEGSKA (reference sequence). This CDR3 reads CSATSSGTRNRGRDTQYF. The DNA of the CDR3 is TGCAGTGCTACCTCTTCAGGGACCCGAAACCGGGGAAGAGATACGCAGTATTTT.

The chain carries TRBV2 and TRBJ2-5; a possible D gene is TRBD1 (5 bases). With the DNA end fitting TRBJ2-1 better, the J assignment may be wrong. This CDR3 has 15 residues. Germline V gives CDR1 SNHLY, CDR2 FYNNEI. The CDR3 loop reads CASSESYRSIQTQFF. CDR3 coding DNA: TGTGCCAGCAGTGAATCATACAGGTCAATCCAGACCCAGTTCTTC.

V usage is TRBV28 and J usage is TRBJ1-2; D unclear. From germline, CDR1 is MDHEN and CDR2 SYDVKM. The CDR3 runs to 12 residues. V was clipped by 6 bases and J by 7 bases, with 12 bases between them. The CDR3 loop reads CASSIARSGYTF. CDR3 in DNA: TGTGCCAGCAGCATCGCCCGGAGTGGCTACACCTTC.